The 7 T cell receptor beta chains reported below all come from one sample, sequenced in a study of blood T cell repertoires in COVID-19. The table came from immunoSEQ multiplex PCR; TCRdb's copy has only in-frame clones and leaves some out. The sample lists some 270,000 clones, roughly 86% occurring once. Sequenced input: peripheral blood. The receptors originated from a man aged 35 to 55 with active or convalescent COVID-19.

This clone has just one count. The V and J genes are TRBV5-1 and TRBJ2-1, with 7 bases aligning to TRBD2. The trim removed 3 bases at V and 9 bases at J, leaving 12 bases unmatched. This CDR3 has 15 amino acids. Germline CDR1 and CDR2: SGHRS and YFSETQ. CDR3 loop: CASSYRPATGGEQFF. As DNA, the CDR3 is TGCGCCAGCAGCTATCGGCCCGCTACGGGAGGTGAGCAGTTCTTC.

The rearrangement uses TRBV5-1 and TRBJ1-4; a possible D gene is TRBD1 (5 bases). The CDR3 is 16 amino acids. V lost 4 bases to trimming and J lost 2 bases, with 15 bases between them. Germline CDR1 SGHRS, CDR2 YFSETQ. The chain's CDR3 is CASSLGHSGTNEKLFF. CDR3 in DNA: TGCGCCAGCAGCCTAGGACATTCCGGGACTAATGAAAAACTGTTTTTT.

The rearrangement joins TRBV29-1 to TRBJ2-7, with 8 bases fitting TRBD2. The CDR3 sequence is 18 residues long. V gave up 3 bases and J gave up 2 bases; unmatched junction bases: 18. Germline assignment: CDR1 SQVTM and CDR2 ANQGSEA. CDR3 DNA: TGCAGCGTTGAGGGAGGACCTTCGGGGGGGATATACCCCTACGAGCAGTACTTC. Encoded protein: CSVEGGPSGGIYPYEQYF.

The V call is TRBV9, the J call TRBJ2-5, with D perhaps TRBD2 (6 bases). The CDR3 has 16 residues. Per germline, CDR1 SGDLS and CDR2 YYNGEE. V shed 0 bases and J shed 0 bases, with 12 bases lying between them. This chain's CDR3 is CASSVAARGNQETQYF. CDR3 coding DNA: TGTGCCAGCAGCGTAGCCGCCCGGGGGAACCAAGAGACCCAGTACTTC.

This rearrangement joins TRBV3-1 (or the pseudogene TRBV3-2) to TRBJ2-1; D remains unclear. In germline, CDR1 is LGHDT, CDR2 YNNKEL (reference sequence). The germline V and J ends were trimmed by 0 bases and 1 base, with 7 bases remaining between them. CDR3 length equals 15 residues. The CDR3 DNA sequence: TGTGCCAGCAGCCAAGATTCGGAGTCCTACAATGAGCAGTTCTTC. Its protein is CASSQDSESYNEQFF.

The chain links TRBV28 to TRBJ1-2; D ambiguous. Deletions cut 7 bases from V and 2 bases from J, with 8 bases between. CDR1 is MDHEN, CDR2 SYDVKM, per germline. The CDR3 runs to 12 residues. CDR3 in amino acids: CASTSGNYGYTF. CDR3 coding DNA: TGTGCCAGCACCTCGGGGAACTATGGCTACACCTTC.

This clone was detected only once. The chain is built from TRBV2 and TRBJ1-1; D gene uncertain. The CDR3 has 14 amino acids. The germline V gene has CDR1 SNHLY and CDR2 FYNNEI. Trimming cost V 6 bases and J 1 base, with 12 bases left between them. For the CDR3, the DNA is TGTGCCAGCAGCCCACAGAATACGAACACTGAAGCTTTCTTT. It yields the protein CASSPQNTNTEAFF.